Here is one T cell receptor (beta chain) with its context. This sample stems from a study of control samples from healthy donors and cancer patients. This CDR3 has 15 residues. Germline V gene data show CDR1 as MNHEY and CDR2 as SVGEGT. Deletions cut 6 bases from V and 1 base from J, with 13 bases between. Sequencing used immunoSEQ multiplex PCR; TCRdb keeps in-frame clones, though not all of them. The repertoire holds around 170,000 clones, with around 90% as singletons. The clonotype originates from a woman aged 50 to 60 in good health. Material: blood. The rearrangement joins TRBV6-2 or TRBV6-3 to TRBJ1-5; no definite D call. The CDR3 reads CASSHLGGSNQPQHF. The CDR3 DNA is TGTGCCAGCAGCCATTTGGGTGGCAGCAATCAGCCCCAGCATTTT.